What follows are 3 T cell receptor beta chains derived from one specimen sequenced in a study of cytomegalovirus exposure and HLA in healthy donors. The PCR made use of 60 Vbeta and 13 Jbeta primers. Clones were read by immunoSEQ multiplex PCR, and TCRdb kept only the in-frame ones, dropping some. The sample contains over 150,000 clones, 60% to 85% of which appear only once. The sequenced material came from PBMCs. These receptors originate from a man aged 50-59 years in good health and CMV-seropositive.

This clone was recorded once. V gene TRBV9 combines with J gene TRBJ2-2; D uncertain. Trimming took 6 bases from V and 7 from J, leaving 13 bases between them. The CDR3 sequence is 13 residues long. Germline-derived CDR1 and CDR2 are SGDLS and YYNGEE. This CDR3 reads CASTNSPGGELFF. In nucleotides, the CDR3 is TGTGCCAGCACGAATTCGCCCGGCGGGGAGCTGTTTTTT.

The J gene is TRBJ2-7, the V gene TRBV5-5; 10 bases fit TRBD2. The ends lost 0 bases at V and 3 bases at J; junction bases unmatched: 6. CDR1 is SGHKS and CDR2 is YYEKEE in the germline V gene (reference sequence). This CDR3 spans 16 amino acids. The chain's CDR3 is CASSLASGGPLYEQYF. CDR3 DNA: TGTGCCAGCAGCTTGGCTAGCGGGGGCCCCCTCTACGAGCAGTACTTC.

The rearrangement joins TRBV6-5 to TRBJ2-7, with 7 positions matching TRBD2. The CDR3 is made up of 14 amino acids. CDR1 and CDR2 from the germline V gene are MNHEY and SVGAGI. V lost 2 bases, J lost 6 bases, and 7 bases stayed unmatched. The CDR3: CASSYGASGGEQYF. The CDR3, as DNA: TGTGCCAGCAGTTACGGGGCTAGCGGCGGCGAGCAGTACTTC.